The entry below describes one T cell receptor (beta chain). Germline CDR1 SQVTM, CDR2 ANQGSEA. CDR3 length: 15 amino acids. The V segment lost 4 bases and the J segment 0 bases; nucleotides outside the gene matches: 6. The data stem from a study of response to subunit inactivated influenza vaccine. TCRdb ran MiXCR on the RT-PCR reads and lists one entry per CDR3 protein. Counted here are about 700,000 distinct CDR3 sequences, roughly 14% occurring once; the ten biggest clones make up 5.5% to 7%. This TCR came from a man aged 50-59 years who received an inactivated influenza vaccine. The material was PBMCs from blood, obtained 14 days before vaccination. The gene calls are TRBV29-1 and TRBJ1-5; 7 bases fit TRBD1. The CDR3, as DNA: TGCAGCGTTGGACAGGGTGCCGATAGCAATCAGCCCCAGCATTTT. Its protein product is CSVGQGADSNQPQHF.